This T cell receptor beta chain is drawn from a study of untreated major depressive disorder. Repertoires were generated with immunoSEQ multiplex PCR, while TCRdb's copy carries only in-frame clones and drops some. The profile covers approximately 20,000 clones, with 80% to 95% appearing a single time and less than 0.75% taken by the ten largest. The V gene's germline CDR1 is MNHNS and CDR2 SASEGT. V lost 2 bases, J lost 6 bases, and 10 bases lay in between. There are 13 residues in the CDR3. In regard to this clone: Its antigen is not identified.

Study-level points and caveats: Findings may not generalize because the study sample was small. Sequencing comparisons covered only three preselected Vbeta families. TRBV25-01 and TRBV02-01 followed the flow pattern without significance. Compared with controls, depressed patients showed more TRBV05-01 (Vbeta 5.1) usage in CD4+ T cells. All top five TRBV05-01 clones per subject were private clones.

The material sequenced was CD4+ T cells from PBMCs. The origin of this receptor is a woman between 40 and 55 years old with major depressive disorder. V and J are TRBV6-1 and TRBJ1-1, with a tentative D call TRBD1 (6 bases). CDR3 DNA: TGTGCCAGCAGTGAAACAGGGTTCTCTGAAGCTTTCTTT. Translation: CASSETGFSEAFF.